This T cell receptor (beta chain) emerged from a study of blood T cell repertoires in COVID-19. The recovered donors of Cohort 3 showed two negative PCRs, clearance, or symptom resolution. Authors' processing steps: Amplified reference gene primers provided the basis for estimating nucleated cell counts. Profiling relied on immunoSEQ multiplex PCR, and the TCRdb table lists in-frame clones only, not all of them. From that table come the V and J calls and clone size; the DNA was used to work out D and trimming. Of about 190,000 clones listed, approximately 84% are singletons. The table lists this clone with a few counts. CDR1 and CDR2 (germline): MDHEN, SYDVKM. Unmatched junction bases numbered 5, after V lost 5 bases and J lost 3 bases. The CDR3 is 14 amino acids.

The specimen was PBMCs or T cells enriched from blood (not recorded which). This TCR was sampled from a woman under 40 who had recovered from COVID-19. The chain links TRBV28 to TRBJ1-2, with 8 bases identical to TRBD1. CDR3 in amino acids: CASSLRTGYYGYTF. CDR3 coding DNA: TGTGCCAGCAGTCTCCGGACAGGGTACTATGGCTACACCTTC.